The next 7 T cell receptor beta chains were all read from a single sample in a study of T cell responses to AZD1222 COVID-19 vaccine. Generated by immunoSEQ multiplex PCR, the TCRdb table keeps only in-frame clones and is missing some. The data contain about 200,000 clones, 85% to 95% of them seen just once; the ten biggest clones take up approximately 1%. This specimen consisted of peripheral blood, obtained on day 0 of MenACWY control vaccination. These TCRs come from an adult in good health.

This clone was recorded only once. The CDR3 bases are TGTGCCAGCAGTTTGGGACTGGATGGCAACATTCAGTACTTC. Protein product: CASSLGLDGNIQYF. This rearrangement joins TRBV28 to TRBJ2-4, with D possibly being TRBD2 (6 bases). V lost 3 bases and J lost 7, with 13 bases in between. This CDR3 is 14 amino acids long. CDR1 and CDR2 from the germline V gene are MDHEN and SYDVKM.

The V gene is TRBV5-4, the J gene TRBJ1-2, with D possibly matching TRBD1 (5 bases). Germline-derived CDR1 and CDR2 are SGHNT and YYREEE (reference sequence). The V and J ends lost 4 bases and 1 base respectively, with 11 bases between them. This CDR3 is built from 14 residues. The CDR3 is CASSPAQGNYGYTF. CDR3 DNA: TGTGCCAGCAGCCCGGCGCAGGGTAACTATGGCTACACCTTC.

The rearrangement joins TRBV9 to TRBJ1-4; perhaps TRBD1 as D (5 bases). Germline V lookup: CDR1 SGDLS, CDR2 YYNGEE. CDR3 length: 14 amino acids. With 0 bases removed from V and 8 bases from J, the gap between germline ends came to 11 bases. Written as DNA, the CDR3 is TGTGCCAGCAGCGTAGGCAGGGTGCGGGAAAAACTGTTTTTT. Amino acids: CASSVGRVREKLFF. The full variable domain, its missing parts supplied by reference TRBV9 and TRBJ1-4, is DSGVTQTPKHLITATGQRVTLRCSPRSGDLSVYWYQQSLDQGLQFLIQYYNGEERAKGNILERFSAQQFPDLHSELNLSSLELGDSALYFCASSVGRVREKLFFGSGTQLSVL.

The chain employs TRBV6-5 and TRBJ2-5; 9 bases line up with TRBD1. CDR1 and CDR2 (germline): MNHEY, SVGAGI. The CDR3 covers 14 residues. Trimming at V came to 6 bases and at J to 4 bases, leaving 6 bases not matched to a gene. The CDR3 sequence is CASSQGTGRETQYF. The CDR3 bases are TGTGCCAGCAGCCAAGGGACAGGGCGAGAGACCCAGTACTTC.

The rearrangement uses TRBV5-1 and TRBJ1-2; D gene unclear. The CDR3 spans 15 residues. The germline V gene has CDR1 SGHRS and CDR2 YFSETQ. V lost 0 bases to trimming and J lost 4 bases, with 13 bases between them. The CDR3 sequence: CASSLGVDVFYGYTF. CDR3 in DNA: TGCGCCAGCAGCTTGGGGGTGGACGTTTTCTATGGCTACACCTTC.

The gene calls are TRBV5-4 and TRBJ1-4; D not certain. The CDR3 has 13 amino acids. Germline CDR1 SGHNT, CDR2 YYREEE (reference sequence). V lost 5 bases and J lost 0, with 5 bases in between. The CDR3 reads CASRGATNEKLFF. The CDR3 region has the DNA TGTGCCAGCAGAGGAGCAACTAATGAAAAACTGTTTTTT.

The V call is TRBV3-1 (or the pseudogene TRBV3-2), the J call TRBJ1-5; no definite D call. CDR1 and CDR2 from the germline V gene are LGHDT and YNNKEL (reference sequence). V was cut by 3 bases and J by 3 bases, with 12 bases left in between. CDR3 size: 15 residues. CDR3 region: CASSQSPGPNQPQHF. CDR3 DNA: TGTGCCAGCAGCCAGAGCCCCGGGCCCAATCAGCCCCAGCATTTT.